The clone carrying this T cell receptor beta chain is deemed medium-sized. TCRdb re-analysed the RT-PCR reads in MiXCR, keeping a single row per CDR3 protein. This repertoire shows 4,500 to 7,000 distinct CDR3 sequences, roughly 8% found once; its top ten account for roughly a tenth. Germline values: CDR1 DFQATT, CDR2 SNEGSKA (reference sequence). The CDR3 loop spans 12 amino acids. The V gene lost 6 bases and the J gene lost 1 base, with 9 bases spanning the gap. These data originate in a study of immune reconstitution after stem cell transplant in scleroderma. This TCR was recovered from a male donor with systemic sclerosis. Sample acquisition took place before or after autologous hematopoietic stem cell transplantation (not recorded which). This chain connects TRBV20-1 to TRBJ1-1, with D perhaps TRBD1 (5 bases). The CDR3 DNA follows: TGCAGTGCAGGGACCGGGAACACTGAAGCTTTCTTT. Its translation is CSAGTGNTEAFF.